The sequence of this T cell receptor (beta chain) was determined in a study of T cell clonality in common variable immunodeficiency. CDR3 length equals 15 residues. Germline V lookup: CDR1 SQVTM, CDR2 ANQGSEA. Trimming removed 3 bases from V and 0 bases from J, with 12 bases in between. This clone has a count of ten or more. The read gets to within 3 residues of the CDR3 end, and the germline J gene fills in the rest. The assay was immunoSEQ multiplex PCR, and TCRdb's table has in-frame clones only and misses some. The sample is made up of about 60,000 clones, none counted only once. The sequence came from a person aged 18 to 75 in good health. Sequencing was performed on peripheral blood mononuclear cells. This rearrangement joins TRBV29-1 to TRBJ2-1; possibly TRBD1 for D (6 bases). The CDR3 DNA, read in part, is TGCAGCGTTGATACCGGACAGAGCTCCTACAATGAG. Translation: CSVDTGQSSYNE. From start to end, the CDR3 is CSVDTGQSSYNEQFF.